This paragraph reports one TCR beta chain. Its antigen remains unidentified. The data are from a study of blood T cells in healthy people across ages. The study's findings and limits: Older age coincided with a roughly linear decline in TCR beta diversity per million T cells.

Drawing of peripheral blood yielded roughly 9.3 milliliters from each donor. The CDR3 consists of 18 residues. The germline V and J ends were trimmed by 5 bases and 4 bases, with 25 bases remaining between them. It was with a sample-barcoded 5' primer and a J-beta primer mix that a second PCR of roughly 7 to 12 cycles was run. TCRdb re-analysed the 5' RACE reads in MiXCR, keeping a single row per CDR3 protein. The data show fewer than 1,000,000 distinct CDR3 sequences, 40% to 50% seen once. The chain combines TRBV12-3 or TRBV12-4 with TRBJ2-3, with D maybe TRBD2 (7 bases). The specimen sequenced was blood. The sequence was collected from a man between 60 and 75 years old in good health. CDR3 amino acids: CASSPHGVAGGPPDTQYF. In DNA, the CDR3 is TGTGCCAGCAGTCCCCACGGAGTGGCCGGGGGGCCCCCAGATACGCAGTATTTT.